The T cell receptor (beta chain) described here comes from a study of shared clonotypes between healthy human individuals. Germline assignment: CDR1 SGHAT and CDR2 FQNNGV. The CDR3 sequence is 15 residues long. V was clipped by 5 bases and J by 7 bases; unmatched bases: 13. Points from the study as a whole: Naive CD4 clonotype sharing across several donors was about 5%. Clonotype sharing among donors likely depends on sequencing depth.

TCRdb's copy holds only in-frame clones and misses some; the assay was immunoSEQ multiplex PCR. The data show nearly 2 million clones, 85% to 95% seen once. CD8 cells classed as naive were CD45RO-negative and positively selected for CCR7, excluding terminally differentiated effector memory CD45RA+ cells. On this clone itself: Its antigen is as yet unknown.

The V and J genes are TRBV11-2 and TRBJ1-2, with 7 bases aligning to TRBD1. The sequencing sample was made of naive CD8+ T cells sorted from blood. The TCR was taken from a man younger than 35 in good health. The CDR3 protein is CASSTNGQELSGYTF. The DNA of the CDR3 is TGTGCCAGCAGCACGAATGGACAGGAATTGAGTGGCTACACCTTC. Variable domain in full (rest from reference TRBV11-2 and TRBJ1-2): EAGVAQSPRYKIIEKRQSVAFWCNPISGHATLYWYQQILGQGPKLLIQFQNNGVVDDSQLPKDRFSAERLKGVDSTLKIQPAKLEDSAVYLCASSTNGQELSGYTFGSGTRLTVV.